The subject of this entry is one T cell receptor beta chain. This entry belongs to a study of shared clonotypes between healthy human individuals. When replicate PCRs were run on sorted subsets, they used 150 to 200 ng DNA, about 30,000 T cell genomes. Assay: immunoSEQ multiplex PCR; the TCRdb copy retains only in-frame clones and omits some. The repertoire holds about 2,100,000 clones, with roughly 91% as singletons. As defined, naive CD8 cells were CD45RO-negative and positively selected for CCR7, with terminally differentiated effector memory CD45RA+ cells excluded. The CDR3 contains 15 residues. The V end was cut by 3 bases, the J end by 2 bases, with 13 bases between. In germline, CDR1 is LNHDA, CDR2 SQIVND (reference sequence).

The sequence was obtained from a young man in good health. Some clones in this sample may be carry-over from other donors' samples. Specimen: naive CD8+ T cells from PBMCs. The chain joins TRBV19 to TRBJ1-2, with D hard to call. This chain's CDR3 is CASSMVPGWNYGYTF. The CDR3 coding sequence is TGTGCCAGTAGTATGGTCCCGGGATGGAACTATGGCTACACCTTC.